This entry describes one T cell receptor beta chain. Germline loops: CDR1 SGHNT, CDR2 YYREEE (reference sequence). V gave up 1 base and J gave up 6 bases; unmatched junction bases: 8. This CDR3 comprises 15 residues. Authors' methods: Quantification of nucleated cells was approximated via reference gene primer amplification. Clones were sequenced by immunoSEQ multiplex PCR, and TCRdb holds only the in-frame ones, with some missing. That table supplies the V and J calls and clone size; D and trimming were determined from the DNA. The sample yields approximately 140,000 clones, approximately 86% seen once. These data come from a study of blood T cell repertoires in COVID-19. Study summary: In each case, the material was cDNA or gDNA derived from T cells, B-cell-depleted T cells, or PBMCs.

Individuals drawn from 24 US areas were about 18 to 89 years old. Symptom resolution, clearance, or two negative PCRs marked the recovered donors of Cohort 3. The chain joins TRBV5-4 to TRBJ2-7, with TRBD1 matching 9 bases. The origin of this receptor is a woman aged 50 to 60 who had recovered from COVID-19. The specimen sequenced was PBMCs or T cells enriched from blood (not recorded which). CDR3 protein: CASSLTGGSRSEQYF. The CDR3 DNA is TGTGCCAGCAGCTTGACAGGGGGCTCCCGGTCCGAGCAGTACTTC.